The entry below gives a single T cell receptor (beta chain) sequence along with its context. Its antigen remains unknown. In blood CD8+ and CD4+ T cells, TCR beta underwent sequencing. The sample is drawn from a study of CD8 T cells in Susac syndrome. Looking at the study overall: Patients with Susac syndrome who were sequenced included six with active disease and eight in remission. Study conclusions and caveats: The greatest CD8+ clonal expansion in Susac occurred in TEMRA cells and in active patients.

RNA amounts of 0.5 to 1 ug underwent reverse transcription with random hexamers. TCRdb re-derived calls from the immunoSEQ multiplex PCR reads in MiXCR, one entry per CDR3 protein. The table includes some 110,000 distinct CDR3 sequences, approximately 94% detected once. Trimming stripped 7 bases from V and 4 bases from J, with 17 bases between. Germline lookup yields CDR1 LGHDT and CDR2 YNNKEL (reference sequence). CDR3 length equals 15 residues. The chain carries TRBV3-1 and TRBJ2-1; TRBD2 might be the D (7 bases). This receptor was obtained from a human donor with Susac syndrome. The sample taken for sequencing was CD8+ T cells from PBMCs. CDR3 coding DNA: TGTGCCAGCAAGGGGACGGGGGGCGATTACAATGAGCAGTTCTTC. This sequence encodes CASKGTGGDYNEQFF.